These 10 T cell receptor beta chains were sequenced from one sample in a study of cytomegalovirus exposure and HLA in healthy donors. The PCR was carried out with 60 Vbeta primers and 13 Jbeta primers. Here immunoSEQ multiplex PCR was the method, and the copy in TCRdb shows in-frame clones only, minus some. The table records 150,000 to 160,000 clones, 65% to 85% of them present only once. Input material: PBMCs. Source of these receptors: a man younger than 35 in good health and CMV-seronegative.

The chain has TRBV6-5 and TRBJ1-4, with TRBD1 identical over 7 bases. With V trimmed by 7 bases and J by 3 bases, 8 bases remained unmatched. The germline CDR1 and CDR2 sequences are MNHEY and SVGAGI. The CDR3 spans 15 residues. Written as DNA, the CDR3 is TGTGCCAGCACCGACAAGGGGGCGGCTAATGAAAAACTGTTTTTT. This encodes CASTDKGAANEKLFF.

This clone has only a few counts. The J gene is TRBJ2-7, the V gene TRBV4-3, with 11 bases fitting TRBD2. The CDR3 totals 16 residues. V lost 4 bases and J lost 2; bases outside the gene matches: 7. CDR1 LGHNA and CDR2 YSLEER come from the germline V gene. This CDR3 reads CASSPDYSGGAYEQYF. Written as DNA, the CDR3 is TGCGCCAGCAGCCCCGACTATAGCGGGGGGGCCTACGAGCAGTACTTC.

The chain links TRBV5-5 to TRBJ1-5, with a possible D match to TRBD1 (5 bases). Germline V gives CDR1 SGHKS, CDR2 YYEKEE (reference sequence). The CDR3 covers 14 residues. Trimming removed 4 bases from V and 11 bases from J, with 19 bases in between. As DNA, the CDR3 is TGTGCCAGCAGCGCGTGGGGGGTCGGTAGAGCCCAGCATTTT. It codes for CASSAWGVGRAQHF.

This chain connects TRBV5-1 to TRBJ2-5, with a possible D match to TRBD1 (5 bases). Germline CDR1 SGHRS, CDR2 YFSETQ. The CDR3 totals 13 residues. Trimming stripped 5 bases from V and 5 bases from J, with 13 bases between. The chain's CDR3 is CASSQQGRETQYF. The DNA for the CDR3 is TGCGCCAGCAGTCAGCAGGGTAGGGAGACCCAGTACTTC.

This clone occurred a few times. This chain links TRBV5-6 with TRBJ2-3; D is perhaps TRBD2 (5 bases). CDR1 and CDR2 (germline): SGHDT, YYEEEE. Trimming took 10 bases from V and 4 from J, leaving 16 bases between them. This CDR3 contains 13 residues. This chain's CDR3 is CAYWSGRADTQYF. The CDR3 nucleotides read TGTGCCTATTGGAGCGGAAGGGCAGATACGCAGTATTTT.

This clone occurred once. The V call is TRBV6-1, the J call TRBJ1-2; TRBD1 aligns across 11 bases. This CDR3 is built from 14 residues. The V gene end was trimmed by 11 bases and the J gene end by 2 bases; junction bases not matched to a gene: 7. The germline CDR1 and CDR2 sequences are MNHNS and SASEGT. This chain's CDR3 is CADRDRGWNYGYTF. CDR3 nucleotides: TGTGCCGACAGGGACAGGGGGTGGAACTATGGCTACACCTTC.

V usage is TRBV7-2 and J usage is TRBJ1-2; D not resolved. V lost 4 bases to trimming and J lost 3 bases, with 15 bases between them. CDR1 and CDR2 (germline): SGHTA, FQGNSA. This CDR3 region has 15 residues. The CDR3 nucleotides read TGTGCCAGCAGCTCAGCAGCAAACCCCCACTATGGCTACACCTTC. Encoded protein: CASSSAANPHYGYTF.

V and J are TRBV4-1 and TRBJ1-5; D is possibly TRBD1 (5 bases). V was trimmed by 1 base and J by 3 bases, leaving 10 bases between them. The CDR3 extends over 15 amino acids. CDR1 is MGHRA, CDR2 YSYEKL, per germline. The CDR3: CASSQGWTNNQPQHF. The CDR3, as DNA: TGCGCCAGCAGCCAAGGTTGGACAAACAATCAGCCCCAGCATTTT.

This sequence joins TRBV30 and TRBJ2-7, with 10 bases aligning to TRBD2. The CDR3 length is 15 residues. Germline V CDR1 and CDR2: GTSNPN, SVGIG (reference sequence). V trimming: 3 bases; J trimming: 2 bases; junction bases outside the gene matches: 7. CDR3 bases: TGTGCCTGGAGATTTCGGACTAGCGGAACCTACGAGCAGTACTTC. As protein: CAWRFRTSGTYEQYF.

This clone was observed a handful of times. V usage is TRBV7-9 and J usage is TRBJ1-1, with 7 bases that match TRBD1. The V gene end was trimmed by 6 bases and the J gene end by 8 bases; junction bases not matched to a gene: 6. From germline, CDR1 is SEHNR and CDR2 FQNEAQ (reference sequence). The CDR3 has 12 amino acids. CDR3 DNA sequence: TGTGCCAGCAGGGAAGGGACAGACGAAGCTTTCTTT. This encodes CASREGTDEAFF.